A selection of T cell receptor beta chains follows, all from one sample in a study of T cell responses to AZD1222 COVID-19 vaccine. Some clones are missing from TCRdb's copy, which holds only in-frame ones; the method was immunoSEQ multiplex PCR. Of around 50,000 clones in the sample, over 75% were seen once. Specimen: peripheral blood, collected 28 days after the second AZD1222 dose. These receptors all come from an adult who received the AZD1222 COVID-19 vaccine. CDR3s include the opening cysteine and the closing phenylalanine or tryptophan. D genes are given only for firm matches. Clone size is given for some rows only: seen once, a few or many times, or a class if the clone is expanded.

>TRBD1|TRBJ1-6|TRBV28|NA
TGTGCCAGCAGTTTAGGGACCGGGACAGGGAGTAATTCACCCCTCCACTTT
CASSLGTGTGSNSPLHF
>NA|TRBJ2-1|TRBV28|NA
TGTGCCAGCAGCCGAACCGGGACCACTCTGGGTGGCAATGAGCAGTTCTTC
CASSRTGTTLGGNEQFF
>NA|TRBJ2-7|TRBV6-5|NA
TGTGCCAGCACTCTCGGAGCCGGGGGAACCTACGAGCAGTACTTC
CASTLGAGGTYEQYF
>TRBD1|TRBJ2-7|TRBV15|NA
TGTGCCACCAGCACCAGGACAGGGGCCTACGAGCAGTACTTC
CATSTRTGAYEQYF
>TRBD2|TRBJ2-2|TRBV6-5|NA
TGTGCCAGCAGTTACGTACTAGCGGGGGAATCCGGGGAGCTGTTTTTT
CASSYVLAGESGELFF
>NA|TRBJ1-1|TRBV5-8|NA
TGTGCCAGCAGCTTACGGGGGATCATGAACACTGAAGCTTTCTTT
CASSLRGIMNTEAFF
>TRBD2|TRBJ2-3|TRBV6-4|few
TGTGCCAGCAGTGACAGAGCGGGGGGGCCGGTCGATACGCAGTATTTT
CASSDRAGGPVDTQYF
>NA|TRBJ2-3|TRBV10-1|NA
TGCGCCAGCAGTGGACAGAGCCTCACAGATACGCAGTATTTT
CASSGQSLTDTQYF
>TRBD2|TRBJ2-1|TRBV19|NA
TGTGCCAGTAGGGTAGCGGGGGGTTACAATGAGCAGTTCTTC
CASRVAGGYNEQFF
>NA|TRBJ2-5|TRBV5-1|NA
TGCGCCAGCAGCTGGGGCTCGCAAGAGACCCAGTACTTC
CASSWGSQETQYF
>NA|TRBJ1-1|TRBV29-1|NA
TGCAGCGTTGGTGGGGGGGTGGCTGAAGCTTTCTTT
CSVGGGVAEAFF
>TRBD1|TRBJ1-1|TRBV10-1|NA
TGCGCCAGCAGTATGAGACAGGGGGTTCCGACGCAACCGAACACTGAAGCTTTCTTT
CASSMRQGVPTQPNTEAFF
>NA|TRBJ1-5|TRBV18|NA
TGTGCCAGCTCACCACCGATGAGCAATCAGCCCCAGCATTTT
CASSPPMSNQPQHF
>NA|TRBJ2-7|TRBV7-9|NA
TGTGCCAGCAGCTTTTCCGACGAGCAGTACTTC
CASSFSDEQYF
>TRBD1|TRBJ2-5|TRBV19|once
TGTGCCAGTAGTGTGGGGACAGGGGGTTACCAAGAGACCCAGTACTTC
CASSVGTGGYQETQYF
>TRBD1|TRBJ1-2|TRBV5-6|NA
TGTGCCAGCAGCTTACCACAGGGGCGCGGCTACACCTTC
CASSLPQGRGYTF
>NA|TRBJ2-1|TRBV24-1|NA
TGTGCCACCAGTGATCTGGACAGTGTCTACAATGAGCAGTTCTTC
CATSDLDSVYNEQFF
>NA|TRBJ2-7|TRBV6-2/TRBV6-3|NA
TGTGCCAGCAGTTACAGGGCGAGACTATGGGACTACGAGCAGTACTTC
CASSYRARLWDYEQYF
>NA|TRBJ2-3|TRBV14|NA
TGTGCCAGCAGCCGCGGAGGGCGGGGAGGAACAGATACGCAGTATTTT
CASSRGGRGGTDTQYF
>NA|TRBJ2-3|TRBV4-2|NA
TGTGCCAGCAGCCAAGATTTGGGTGGGGGGCCCTCCACAGATACGCAGTATTTT
CASSQDLGGGPSTDTQYF
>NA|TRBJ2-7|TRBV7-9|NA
TGTGCCAGCAGCTTAGGGGGGTGGGAGCAGTACTTC
CASSLGGWEQYF
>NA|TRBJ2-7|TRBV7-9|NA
TGTGCCAGCAGCCCCCGAACAGGGCACTACGAGCAGTACTTC
CASSPRTGHYEQYF
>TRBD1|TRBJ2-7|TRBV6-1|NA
TGTGCCAGCAGTGAAGGGACAGGGGGAAACGAGCAGTACTTC
CASSEGTGGNEQYF
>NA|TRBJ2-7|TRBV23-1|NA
TGCGCCAGCAGTCAATCATGCGAGCAGTACTTC
CASSQSCEQYF
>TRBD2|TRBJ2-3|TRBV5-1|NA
TGCGCCAGCAGCTCCGGACTAGCGGGGGACACAGATACGCAGTATTTT
CASSSGLAGDTDTQYF
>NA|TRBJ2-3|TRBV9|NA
TGTGCCAGCAGCCCAAGCCCTACGCGAAACACAGATACGCAGTATTTT
CASSPSPTRNTDTQYF
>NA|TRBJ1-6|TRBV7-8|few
TGTGCCACCCAGGTAAATCAGAAAGGGGGGACCATTAATTCACCCCTCCACTTT
CATQVNQKGGTINSPLHF
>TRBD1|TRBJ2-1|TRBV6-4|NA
TGTGCCAGCAGTCAGGGGGATGAGCAGTTCTTC
CASSQGDEQFF
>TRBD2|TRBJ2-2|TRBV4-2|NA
TGTGCCAGCAGCCAAGATGTAAGCGGGGCTGACACCGGGGAGCTGTTTTTT
CASSQDVSGADTGELFF
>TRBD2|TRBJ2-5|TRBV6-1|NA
TGTGCCAGCAGTGAAGGAATGGCTAGCGGGGGTGAGACCCAGTACTTC
CASSEGMASGGETQYF
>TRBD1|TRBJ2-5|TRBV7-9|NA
TGTGCCAGCAGCCCCACCCAAACCGGGACAGCCTTTTTCGAGACCCAGTACTTC
CASSPTQTGTAFFETQYF
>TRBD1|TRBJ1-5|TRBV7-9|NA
TGTGCCAGCAGCGTCACAGGGGGTGGCAATCAGCCCCAGCATTTT
CASSVTGGGNQPQHF
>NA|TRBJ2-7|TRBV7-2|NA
TGTGCCAGCAGCGGACCTGGTCCCTACGAGCAGTACTTC
CASSGPGPYEQYF
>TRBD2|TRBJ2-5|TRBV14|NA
TGTGCCAGCAGCCAGGGGCTAGCGGGGCTCGTGGCACATCCCCAAGAAGAGACCCAGTACTTC
CASSQGLAGLVAHPQEETQYF
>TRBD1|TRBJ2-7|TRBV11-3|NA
TGTGCCAGCAAGAAGGGGGCTAGCTCCTACGAGCAGTACTTC
CASKKGASSYEQYF
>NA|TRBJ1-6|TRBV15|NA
TGTGCCACCAGCAGAGATAGTGGATCCTATAATTCACCCCTCCACTTT
CATSRDSGSYNSPLHF
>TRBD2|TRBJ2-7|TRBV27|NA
TGTGCCAGCAGTTCCCCGGTGGGGACTAGCGGGGGCTACGAGCAGTACTTC
CASSSPVGTSGGYEQYF
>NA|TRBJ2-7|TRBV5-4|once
TGTGCCAGCAGGGGGGGTCCCTCCTACGAGCAGTACTTC
CASRGGPSYEQYF
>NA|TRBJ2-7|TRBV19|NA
TGTGCCAGTAGTATAGCAGGGGCTAGCATCGAGCAGTACTTC
CASSIAGASIEQYF
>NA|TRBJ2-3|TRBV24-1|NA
TGTGCCACCAGTGATGCTCCGGGACCCCATGCCCCAGATACGCAGTATTTT
CATSDAPGPHAPDTQYF
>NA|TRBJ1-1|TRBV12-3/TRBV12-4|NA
TGTGCCAGCAGTTTAATTAGTCTCCAAGCTTTCTTT
CASSLISLQAFF
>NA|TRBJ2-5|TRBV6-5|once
TGTGCCAGCAGATTAGACTCTGGGGAGACCCAGTACTTC
CASRLDSGETQYF